This record looks at one TCR beta chain sequence and its context. The antigen it recognizes is unknown. Qualities for individual bases were not recorded, and no much larger clone is one base off. V drops 5 bases and J drops 1 base, leaving 10 bases in between. CDR1 SGHAT and CDR2 FQNNGV were looked up in the germline V gene. Taken from cysteine to phenylalanine, the CDR3 has 14 residues. This entry keeps only the CDR3 DNA: 42 bases, framed from base 1. In total, 630 or so healthy bone marrow donors made up the cohort. At the time of sampling, every cohort member was nominally healthy, though immune exposures that went unrecorded were likely present. The donor was CMV seropositive and was included in the group of 250 to 300 seropositive cohort members. Every donor gave a peripheral blood sample, and the peripheral blood mononuclear cells from that sample were used for TCR beta sequencing. The Qiagen DNeasy Blood Extraction Kit was used to extract genomic DNA from the blood cell samples.

The entry originates in a study of cytomegalovirus exposure and HLA in healthy donors (dated by TCRdb to 2016 to 2017). As for the study more broadly: An earlier analysis of approximately 600 of the donors reported approximately 300 Gb of sequence data and more than 90 million unique TCR beta sequences from about 180 million T cells. The number of donors typed differed by locus, with about 629-630 for A, B, C, DRB1 and DQB1, roughly 520 for DQA1, under 610 for DPA1, and around 430 for DPB1. Every repertoire in the discovery cohort had been generated on one and the same sequencing platform. Among almost 400 genotyped donors of the cohort, an average of 235,054 unique TCR beta nucleotide sequences were sequenced per donor, roughly 18% of them non-productive. Roughly five DR-DQ haplotypes were handled as single units for association and clustering because linkage in the cohort was strong. Of the 300 to 500 genotyped donors, 80% to 90% were placed in the genetic ancestry cluster associated with self-reported Caucasian donors. The later analysis used no new phenotypic data to find candidate immune exposures, relying instead on TCR beta sequences and their occurrence across donors. Along with the roughly 700-subject first cohort, a separate validation cohort of approximately 110 different subjects was used. Donor age, sex, ethnicity and CMV serostatus were collected together with the repertoire data. An earlier analysis of fewer than 750 of the donors used high-throughput TCR beta sequencing to judge whether each TCR beta V gene segment behaved as functional or pseudogenic. An early release covering some 640 HLA-typed donors comprised about 300 gigabases of sequencing data and around 80 million unique TCR sequences. To predict cytomegalovirus infection status, the study brought together high-throughput TCR immunosequencing, statistical association of individual TCRs with disease status, and machine learning. Genome-wide SNP genotypes for about 55% of the roughly 670 donors were used in a later genetic analysis, which treated that subset as a discovery cohort. In a later analysis, previously published TCR beta repertoires from roughly 710 donors were re-analyzed and high-resolution HLA genotyping was added so that TCR occurrence patterns could be studied. The aim of the study was to test whether cataloging public T cell receptors could identify signatures of past pathogen exposure. The study profiled the T cell repertoires of about 720 subjects by immunosequencing and related them to cytomegalovirus serostatus. Both class I and class II loci were covered by HLA typing, at four-digit resolution.

The library was produced with the immunoSEQ multiplex PCR assay. A mixture of 60 forward primers for TCR Vbeta segments and 13 reverse primers for TCR Jbeta segments was used in the multiplex PCR. The CDR3 region of rearranged TCR beta genes was amplified from genomic DNA by a multiplex PCR assay. The amplified TCR beta libraries were sequenced on the Illumina HiSeq System as 87-base-pair reads. As for how the authors treated the data: Across the 670 or so repertoires, a later analysis counted tens of millions of unique TCR beta chains, approximately 10 million of which were shared by at least two donors. Raw reads were error-corrected and collapsed into unique sequences by a nearest-neighbor algorithm in which closely related sequences were merged to remove PCR and sequencing errors. V, D and J gene segments were assigned by aligning CDR3 sequences to IMGT reference sequences. Each retained sequence needed at least a six-nucleotide match to both a V gene segment and a J gene segment. A rearrangement was called productive if the CDR3 had no stop codons and remained in frame with V and J, and every other rearrangement was called non-productive. Following IMGT convention, CDR3 was defined as the stretch from the second conserved V-encoded cysteine to the conserved J-encoded phenylalanine. Sequences without an unambiguous match to a single V gene segment were excluded from the earlier analysis of almost 600 of the donors. In an earlier analysis of 587 of the donors, V segments were called functional above 56.7% productive rearrangements and were called segregating when the between-donor standard deviation exceeded 5%. To diagnose cytomegalovirus status from the catalog of TCR beta chain sequences, a statistical classification framework was built. In a later analysis, TCR nucleotide sequences were compared against IMGT/GENE-DB human TR gene sequences so that V and J genes could be assigned. A later analysis assigned CDR3 sequences and most-parsimonious VDJ recombination scenarios with the TCRdist pipeline. In a later analysis, each TCR beta chain was defined by its CDR3 amino acid sequence together with its V-gene family, and reads lacking a unique V-gene family were excluded. In a later analysis, several hundred highly shared, low-generation-probability nucleotide sequences were removed to address suspected cross-contamination and a sequencing artifact. For each public chain, a later analysis derived a clonal expansion index from normalized ranks of inferred template counts within each repertoire. In a later analysis, generation probabilities were computed with a VDJ recombination model fitted to out-of-frame rearrangements, and the resulting probabilities were checked against IGoR. Hypergeometric tests were used in a later analysis to score TCR-TCR, TCR-HLA and TCR-CMV co-occurrence, with a repertoire-size bias correction applied to the TCR pairs. To estimate false discovery rates, a later analysis permuted the HLA or CMV assignments 20 times. In a later analysis, co-occurring TCRs were grouped with DBSCAN, and TCRdist sequence similarity was added when clustering was performed within HLA-allele-positive subsets. Repertoires with fewer than 30,000 or more than 120,000 public chains, plus five repertoires with anomalous nucleotide sharing, were excluded from co-occurrence clustering. The clones in this table, taken by TCRdb from immuneACCESS, are in-frame only. Not every clone is retained; where verified, under half of the shortfall comes from an unresolved V gene, and the cause of the rest is unknown. Clonal size and the V and J genes are those of that table, whereas D and trimming came from the DNA. The sample contains under 150,000 clones, 50% to 70% of them found a single time. The ten largest clones add up to 9.5% of the sample.

On the study overall, not on this receptor specifically: Three of the identified cytomegalovirus-associated TCR beta chains were confirmed in vitro to be specific for cytomegalovirus antigens. In a later analysis, TCR association rates were found to vary across HLA loci, with the most associated TCRs seen for DRB1 alleles and the fewest for HLA-C alleles. The authors suggested that the approach could potentially be generalized to other disease states and immunological phenotypes. The cohort was sequenced for TCR beta chains only, and without alpha or paired-chain data the features that could be detected were limited. A total of 164 TCR beta chains were listed by the study as associated with cytomegalovirus. Some IMGT-functional V segments, including TRBV6-2 and TRBV6-3, could not be distinguished by the 87-base-pair reads and were therefore excluded. Most CMV-associated TCR beta chains appeared to be HLA-restricted in a later analysis, and the HLA associations seemed to be driven largely by CMV exposure. When HLA alleles, especially DR and DQ, strongly co-occurred, attributing TCR associations to individual alleles was difficult. About 15 rarely observed V segments, including chromosome 9 orphons, were excluded from the earlier analysis of some 590 of the donors because counts were too low. While some public TCRs were present in many individuals, most TCR sequences turned up only very rarely across donors. The presence/absence analyses assumed that sequencing depth was roughly uniform across donors, and that assumption may not be true. In a later genetic analysis, a missense DCLRE1C variant was associated with V-gene and J-gene trimming of TCR beta chains, and the association was replicated in an independent cohort. In an earlier analysis of 587 of the donors, most TCR beta V segments were observed in productive rearrangements about 87% or about 30% of the time, broadly matching IMGT annotations. Linkage disequilibrium might explain the correlated functional status among segregating V segments, but an unknown experimental factor could not be excluded. In a later genetic analysis, fewer N-insertions in productive TCRs were reported among donors in an Asian-associated ancestry cluster than the roughly 700-donor mean. At a false discovery rate of 0.05, a later analysis linked some 17,000 TCR beta sequences to specific HLA alleles. A cluster of highly shared sequence variants was judged likely to represent a technical artifact of the sequencing pipeline. A later analysis reported that several top co-occurrence clusters appeared linked to parvovirus B19, influenza, CMV and Epstein-Barr virus. The classifier was reported to diagnose cytomegalovirus status with high specificity and sensitivity in both the original cohort and the validation cohort. CMV serostatus was the only immune exposure information available for the cohort. Compared with equally common non-associated chains, HLA-associated TCR beta chains in a later analysis were more clonally expanded and had lower generation probabilities. A further reported finding was that TCR beta sequences accurately predicted the HLA-A and HLA-B alleles for most subjects in the first cohort. Because HLA typing was unavailable for some donors at each locus, only the typed subset was used in association tests.

The V and J segments used are TRBV11-2 and TRBJ2-3, and possibly TRBD2, on 5 matching bases. Sequencing was performed on PBMCs. The sequence was obtained from a woman in her thirties or forties in good health and CMV-seropositive. CDR3 reads: CASSPGGRTDTQYF. In nucleotide form, the sequence is TGTGCCAGCAGCCCCGGAGGACGCACAGATACGCAGTATTTT.